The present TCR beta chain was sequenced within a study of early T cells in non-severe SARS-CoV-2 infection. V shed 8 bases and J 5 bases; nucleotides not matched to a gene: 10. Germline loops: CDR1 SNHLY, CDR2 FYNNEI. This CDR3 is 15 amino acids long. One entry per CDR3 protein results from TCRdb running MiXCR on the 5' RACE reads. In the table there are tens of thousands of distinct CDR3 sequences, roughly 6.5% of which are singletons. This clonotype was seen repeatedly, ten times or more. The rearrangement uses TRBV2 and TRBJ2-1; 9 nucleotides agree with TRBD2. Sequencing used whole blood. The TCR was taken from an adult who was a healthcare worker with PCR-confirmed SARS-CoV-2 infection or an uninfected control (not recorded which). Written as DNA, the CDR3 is TGTGCCAGCCTGGGGCGGGGGGGCCTCAACAATGAGCAGTTCTTC. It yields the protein CASLGRGGLNNEQFF.